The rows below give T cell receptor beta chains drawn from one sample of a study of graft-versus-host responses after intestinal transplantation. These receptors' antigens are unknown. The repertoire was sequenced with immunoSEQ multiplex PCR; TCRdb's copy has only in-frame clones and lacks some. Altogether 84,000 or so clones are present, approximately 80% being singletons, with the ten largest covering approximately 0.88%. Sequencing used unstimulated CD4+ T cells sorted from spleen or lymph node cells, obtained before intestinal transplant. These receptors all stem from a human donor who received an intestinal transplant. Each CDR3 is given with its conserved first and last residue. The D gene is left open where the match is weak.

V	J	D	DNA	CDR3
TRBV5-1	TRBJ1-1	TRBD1	TGCGCCAGCAGCTTGGATAACGGGACAGGGGGCGCGGGGACTGAAGCTTTCTTT	CASSLDNGTGGAGTEAFF
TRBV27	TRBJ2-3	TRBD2	TGTGCCAGCAGCCGAGTCGGAGCGGGGGACCACACAGATACGCAGTATTTT	CASSRVGAGDHTDTQYF
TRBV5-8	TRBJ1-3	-	TGTGCCAGCAGCTTGGTTCCGGGCTCTGGAAACACCATATATTTT	CASSLVPGSGNTIYF
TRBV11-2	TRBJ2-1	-	TGTGCCAGCAGCTTAGAAAGTGCCGGGTACAATGAGCAGTTCTTC	CASSLESAGYNEQFF
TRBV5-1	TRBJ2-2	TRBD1	TGCGCCAGCTCCCTCGGGACAGATTGGAGCACCGGGGAGCTGTTTTTT	CASSLGTDWSTGELFF
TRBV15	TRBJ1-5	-	TGTGCCACCAGCAGAGGACGGCGGGGGGATCAGCCCCAGCATTTT	CATSRGRRGDQPQHF
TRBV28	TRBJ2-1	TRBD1	TGTGCCAGCAGTTCCCGACAGGGAGCCTACAATGAGCAGTTCTTC	CASSSRQGAYNEQFF
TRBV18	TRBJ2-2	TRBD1	TGTGCCAGCTCGCGCCGGGACAGGGTGTCCGGGGAGCTGTTTTTT	CASSRRDRVSGELFF
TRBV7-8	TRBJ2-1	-	TGTGCCAGCAGCTTAGGCGCAGGCAGAAACAATGAGCAGTTCTTC	CASSLGAGRNNEQFF
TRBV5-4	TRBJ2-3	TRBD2	TGTGCCAGCAGCCTTAGACTAGCGGGAAGGCGAGATACGCAGTATTTT	CASSLRLAGRRDTQYF
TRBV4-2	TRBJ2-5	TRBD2	TGTGCCAGCAGCCATAGCGGGCCCCAAGAGACCCAGTACTTC	CASSHSGPQETQYF
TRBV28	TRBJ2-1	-	TGTGCCAGCAGTCGCTTTTGGGGCTATGAGCAGTTCTTC	CASSRFWGYEQFF
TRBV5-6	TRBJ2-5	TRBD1	TGTGCCAGCAGCTCCTATGACAGGGGGAGGGGGGAGACCCAGTACTTC	CASSSYDRGRGETQYF
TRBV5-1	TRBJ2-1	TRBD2	TGCGCCAGCAGCTTAGCGGGAGACCCTGATGAGCAGTTCTTC	CASSLAGDPDEQFF
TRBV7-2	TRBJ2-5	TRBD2	TGTGCCAGCAGCTCAGGACTAGCGGCCGCCCAAGAGACCCAGTACTTC	CASSSGLAAAQETQYF